One sample yielded the 16 T cell receptor beta chains listed below, sequenced in a study of blood T cell repertoires in COVID-19. Sequenced by immunoSEQ multiplex PCR; TCRdb stores in-frame clones only, minus some. The sample yields about 150,000 clones, 79% seen once. The sequenced material came from PBMCs or T cells enriched from blood (not recorded which). Source of these receptors: a woman aged 70-85 years in a cohort exposed to, infected with or recovered from COVID-19 (not recorded which).

Here the CDR3 DNA reads TGCGCCAGCAGCTTGGTCGGGACAGAGGCCGGGGAGCTGTTTTTT. Residues: CASSLVGTEAGELFF. The J gene is TRBJ2-2, the V gene TRBV5-1, with 7 bases that match TRBD1. Looked up from germline, CDR1 is SGHRS and CDR2 is YFSETQ. V lost 0 bases to trimming and J lost 6 bases; unmatched junction nucleotides: 5. The CDR3 is 15 amino acids.

V usage is TRBV24-1 and J usage is TRBJ2-2, with 10 bases fitting TRBD1. CDR1 is KGHDR and CDR2 is SFDVKD in the germline V gene. The CDR3 is made up of 19 amino acids. Unmatched junction bases numbered 13, after V lost 3 bases and J lost 4 bases. The CDR3 loop is CATSDTRQGAIVGTGELFF. The CDR3 region has the DNA TGTGCCACCAGTGATACCCGACAGGGGGCGATTGTAGGCACCGGGGAGCTGTTTTTT.

This clone was seen a handful of times. The genes are TRBV5-1 and TRBJ2-6; maybe TRBD1 (6 bases). The V gene's germline CDR1 is SGHRS and CDR2 YFSETQ. The CDR3 length is 17 residues. The V end lost 0 bases, the J end lost 0 bases, and 10 bases lay between the germline ends. The CDR3 spells CASSLAGAFSGANVLTF. DNA for the CDR3: TGCGCCAGCAGCTTGGCAGGGGCCTTCTCTGGGGCCAACGTCCTGACTTTC.

There are a few counts of this clone. The V call is TRBV24-1, the J call TRBJ2-1; D is ambiguous. Trimming pared 6 bases from V and 8 bases from J, leaving 7 bases between. This CDR3 spans 11 amino acids. The germline V gene has CDR1 KGHDR and CDR2 SFDVKD. The CDR3 DNA reads TGTGCCACCAGTCGGAGTCATGAGCAGTTCTTC. Protein sequence: CATSRSHEQFF.

The chain couples TRBV7-2 to TRBJ2-7; 7 positions match TRBD2. This CDR3 contains 14 residues. Unmatched junction bases numbered 4, after V lost 3 bases and J lost 2 bases. Germline V lookup: CDR1 SGHTA, CDR2 FQGNSA. The CDR3 DNA is TGTGCCAGCAGCTTGTGGGAGGGCCCCTACGAGCAGTACTTC. As protein: CASSLWEGPYEQYF.

This rearrangement joins TRBV15 to TRBJ1-1; D remains ambiguous. Trimming stripped 4 bases from V and 1 base from J, with 13 bases between. Germline CDR1 LNHNV, CDR2 YYDKDF (reference sequence). The CDR3 runs 15 residues. The CDR3: CATSIDSTRNTEAFF. The CDR3 region has the DNA TGTGCCACCAGCATCGACTCTACACGGAACACTGAAGCTTTCTTT.

The chain combines TRBV12-3 or TRBV12-4 with TRBJ2-1, with 8 positions matching TRBD1. This CDR3 is 13 amino acids long. After removal of 5 bases from V and 12 bases from J, the junction contained 9 bases not matched to a gene. The CDR3 DNA reads as TGTGCCAGCAGTACGCTAACAGGGGGGCGGCAGTTCTTC. It encodes CASSTLTGGRQFF.

The CDR3 is CASSFLGAGGTDTQYF. In DNA, the CDR3 is TGTGCCAGCAGTTTCCTTGGAGCGGGGGGCACAGATACGCAGTATTTT. The chain couples TRBV6-2 or TRBV6-3 to TRBJ2-3; 8 positions match TRBD2. This CDR3 contains 16 residues. After removal of 4 bases from V and 1 base from J, the junction contained 7 bases not matched to a gene. Germline V gene data show CDR1 as MNHEY and CDR2 as SVGEGT.

The chain couples TRBV6-5 to TRBJ1-2; TRBD1 might be the D (5 bases). V was clipped by 6 bases and J by 7 bases, with 12 bases between them. Germline V gene sequence: CDR1 MNHEY, CDR2 SVGAGI. This CDR3 is 12 amino acids long. CDR3 residues: CASRASGGGYTF. CDR3 coding DNA: TGTGCCAGCAGGGCCTCGGGGGGTGGCTACACCTTC.

V and J are TRBV28 and TRBJ1-5; D not resolved. The ends were cut back, 5 bases at V and 5 bases at J, with 7 bases in the middle. This CDR3 has 12 residues. Germline loops: CDR1 MDHEN, CDR2 SYDVKM. Here the CDR3 DNA reads TGTGCCAGCAGTAGCACGCATCAGCCCCAGCATTTT. Its protein is CASSSTHQPQHF.

In DNA form, the CDR3 reads TGTGCCAGCAGTTTGAACAGGGGAGGATCACCCCTCCACTTT. This translates into CASSLNRGGSPLHF. V and J are TRBV27 and TRBJ1-6; 7 bases map to TRBD1. The V gene's germline CDR1 is MNHEY and CDR2 SMNVEV (reference sequence). The CDR3 totals 14 residues. With 3 bases clipped from V and 10 bases from J, the junction kept 6 bases outside the gene matches.

This clone occurred once. The V and J genes are TRBV18 and TRBJ2-3, with TRBD1 matching over 11 bases. CDR1 and CDR2 (germline): KGHSH, LQKENI. The CDR3 has 22 residues. The V gene end was trimmed by 1 base and the J gene end by 1 base; junction bases not matched to a gene: 19. The CDR3 loop is CASSPRPPGQGVSIARTDTQYF. The CDR3 coding sequence is TGTGCCAGCTCACCACGGCCCCCGGGACAGGGGGTTAGTATAGCCCGCACAGATACGCAGTATTTT.

The rearrangement uses TRBV19 and TRBJ1-5; 7 bases are shared with TRBD1. V shed 5 bases and J 5 bases; nucleotides not matched to a gene: 6. From germline, CDR1 is LNHDA and CDR2 SQIVND (reference sequence). The CDR3 consists of 14 residues. The CDR3 protein is CASSWFTGDQPQHF. The CDR3 DNA sequence: TGTGCCAGTAGTTGGTTCACAGGGGATCAGCCCCAGCATTTT.

This clone has just a few counts. This chain joins TRBV28 and TRBJ1-2; D is possibly TRBD1 (6 bases). The germline CDR1 and CDR2 sequences are MDHEN and SYDVKM. Deletions cut 3 bases from V and 0 bases from J, with 14 bases between. This CDR3 comprises 16 residues. Here the CDR3 reads CASSFGGSSSNYGYTF. The CDR3 DNA reads TGTGCCAGCAGTTTTGGGGGCTCATCTTCTAACTATGGCTACACCTTC.

V is TRBV5-1 and J is TRBJ2-2; no clear D gene. The CDR3 extends over 14 amino acids. The ends were cut back, 2 bases at V and 0 bases at J, with 5 bases in the middle. CDR1 is SGHRS and CDR2 is YFSETQ in the germline V gene. CDR3 sequence (DNA): TGCGCCAGCAGCTTACAGACGAACACCGGGGAGCTGTTTTTT. Translating gives CASSLQTNTGELFF.

Only one count was recorded for this clone. J is TRBJ1-1 and V is TRBV2; no clear D gene. Trimming pared 5 bases from V and 4 bases from J, leaving 17 bases between. Per germline, CDR1 SNHLY and CDR2 FYNNEI. CDR3 length equals 15 residues. The CDR3 here is CASSPRVDYGTEAFF. The CDR3 nucleotides read TGTGCCAGCAGTCCTCGGGTAGACTACGGCACTGAAGCTTTCTTT.